This T cell receptor beta chain was found in a study of blood T cell repertoires in COVID-19. Study background: Sources were T cells, B-cell-depleted T cells, or PBMCs; the material itself was cDNA or gDNA.

Assay used: immunoSEQ multiplex PCR; TCRdb lists only in-frame clones, some missing. The table has about 160,000 clones, 82% seen once. Germline CDR1 is MGHDK and CDR2 is SYGVNS. The CDR3 contains 14 residues. The trim removed 6 bases at V and 3 bases at J, leaving 4 bases unmatched. The V call is TRBV25-1, the J call TRBJ2-1; TRBD2 matches at 8 bases. The material sequenced was peripheral blood. The sequence derives from a woman aged 80 or over with active or convalescent COVID-19. The CDR3 sequence: CASRRSGDYNEQFF. The CDR3 DNA sequence: TGTGCCAGCAGGCGTAGCGGGGACTACAATGAGCAGTTCTTC.